Listed below are T cell receptor beta chains from one sample, sequenced in a study of shared clonotypes between healthy human individuals. Here immunoSEQ multiplex PCR was the method, and the copy in TCRdb shows in-frame clones only, minus some. The sample contains 1.6 million or so clones, 96% of which appear only once. What was sequenced was naive CD4+ T cells sorted from blood. The source of these receptors is a man aged 25 to 40 in good health. Each CDR3 is given with its conserved first and last residue. The order of the fields is D gene, clone size, V gene, CDR3 length, J gene, CDR3 DNA, CDR3 protein. D genes are given only for firm matches. Only some rows state a clone size, as once, few, many or a class for expanded clones.

>.|.|TRBV29-1|12|TRBJ1-1
TGCAGCGTGGCAAGTAGTTTCACTGAAGCTTTCTTT
CSVASSFTEAFF
>.|.|TRBV5-1|13|TRBJ2-1
TGCGCCAGCAGCTTGGTTGGCGGCAATGAGCAGTTCTTC
CASSLVGGNEQFF
>.|.|TRBV28|12|TRBJ1-2
TGTGCCAGCAGAACTACTACAGGGAGGGACACCTTC
CASRTTTGRDTF
>TRBD2|.|TRBV6-1|16|TRBJ2-1
TGTGCCAGCAGTGAAGTTGGACTAGCGGGAAGCAATGAGCAGTTCTTC
CASSEVGLAGSNEQFF
>TRBD2|.|TRBV11-3|15|TRBJ2-3
TGTGCCAGCAGCTTAAGCCTAGCGGGACCAGATACGCAGTATTTT
CASSLSLAGPDTQYF
>TRBD1|once|TRBV28|16|TRBJ1-3
TGTGCCAGCACTGCACAGGGGGCTGGGTCTGGAAACACCATATATTTT
CASTAQGAGSGNTIYF
>.|.|TRBV5-1|13|TRBJ1-1
TGCGCCAGCAGCAACGGGCAGAACACTGAAGCTTTCTTT
CASSNGQNTEAFF
>TRBD2|.|TRBV18|17|TRBJ2-1
TGTGCCAGCTCACCCTTGAGCGGGAGGGCCTCTGTGAATGAGCAGTTCTTC
CASSPLSGRASVNEQFF
>TRBD2|.|TRBV5-1|14|TRBJ2-7
TGCGCCAGCAGCTTAAAGCGGGAGGCTTACGAGCAGTACTTC
CASSLKREAYEQYF
>.|.|TRBV18|13|TRBJ1-2
TGTGCCAGCTCACCAAAAGGGGATTATGGCTACACCTTC
CASSPKGDYGYTF
>TRBD1|.|TRBV18|15|TRBJ2-5
TGTGCCAGCTCACCAACGGACAGGGTACGGGAGACCCAGTACTTC
CASSPTDRVRETQYF
>.|.|TRBV4-1|15|TRBJ1-1
TGCGCCAGCAGCCCCATCGCGGGACAGAACACTGAAGCTTTCTTT
CASSPIAGQNTEAFF
>.|.|TRBV25-1|13|TRBJ2-3
TGTGCCAGCAGTGCTACCGGGGGACATACGCAGTATTTT
CASSATGGHTQYF
>.|once|TRBV20-1|11|TRBJ2-5
TGCAGTGGGGGATCCCAAGAGACCCAGTACTTC
CSGGSQETQYF
>TRBD1|.|TRBV5-4|15|TRBJ2-7
TGTGCCAGCAGCTTGGCCGGGACAGGTTCCTACGAGCAGTACTTC
CASSLAGTGSYEQYF
>TRBD1|.|TRBV10-3|15|TRBJ1-5
TGTGCCATCGGGCCGGGACAGGGGGGCAATCAGCCCCAGCATTTT
CAIGPGQGGNQPQHF
>.|.|TRBV29-1|12|TRBJ2-5
TGCAGCGTGATCGGGCTAGCTGAGACCCAGTACTTC
CSVIGLAETQYF
>TRBD2|.|TRBV27|18|TRBJ2-2
TGTGCCAGCAGCTTAGGAACGGGAGGGCCATTAAATACCGGGGAGCTGTTTTTT
CASSLGTGGPLNTGELFF
>TRBD2|.|TRBV9|15|TRBJ2-1
TGTGCCAGCAGCGTAGACCTAGCGGGAGTTGGTGAGCAGTTCTTC
CASSVDLAGVGEQFF
>.|.|TRBV20-1|11|TRBJ2-7
TGCAGTGCTGGCGTAAACTACGAGCAGTACTTC
CSAGVNYEQYF
>.|.|TRBV5-6|17|TRBJ2-7
TGTGCCAGCAGCGAGTTCGGGCGGGGAGGTCAAAAATACGAGCAGTACTTC
CASSEFGRGGQKYEQYF
>TRBD1|.|TRBV29-1|14|TRBJ2-7
TGCAGCGTCAAAGACCGGGACAGATCCTACGAGCAGTACTTC
CSVKDRDRSYEQYF
>.|.|TRBV4-3|14|TRBJ2-1
TGCGCCAGCAGCCAAGAGCCAGGGTACAATGAGCAGTTCTTC
CASSQEPGYNEQFF
>TRBD1|.|TRBV5-6|18|TRBJ2-7
TGTGCCAGCAGCTTGGGAGGACAGGGCCCTCTCGACACCTACGAGCAGTACTTC
CASSLGGQGPLDTYEQYF
>TRBD1|.|TRBV14|18|TRBJ2-2
TGTGCCAGCAGACAAGGCCCCCCGACAGGGGTTTTCACCGGGGAGCTGTTTTTT
CASRQGPPTGVFTGELFF
>.|once|TRBV6-5|13|TRBJ1-1
TGTGCCAGCAGTCCCCATATGGGCACTGAAGCTTTCTTT
CASSPHMGTEAFF
>.|.|TRBV29-1|16|TRBJ2-7
TGCAGCGTTGCGATAACTCCCTTCACGGGCTCCTACGAGCAGTACTTC
CSVAITPFTGSYEQYF
>.|.|TRBV29-1|14|TRBJ2-3
TGCAGCGTAGCCGGGAGCATCGGCACAGATACGCAGTATTTT
CSVAGSIGTDTQYF
>.|once|TRBV11-2|18|TRBJ1-3
TGTGCCAGCACCCATTCCTTTAGACGTAGTCAGGAACCGAACACCATATATTTT
CASTHSFRRSQEPNTIYF
>.|once|TRBV10-2|14|TRBJ2-1
TGCGCCAGCAGTGAGCGCCTCTTGCGTACTGAGCAGTTCTTC
CASSERLLRTEQFF
>.|.|TRBV7-9|14|TRBJ2-3
TGTGCCAGCAGCTTAGGAGCCCCTTCAGATACGCAGTATTTT
CASSLGAPSDTQYF
>TRBD1|.|TRBV29-1|14|TRBJ2-3
TGCAGCGTTGACCAGGACAGGGGCACAGATACGCAGTATTTT
CSVDQDRGTDTQYF
>.|.|TRBV29-1|16|TRBJ2-2
TGCAGCGTTGGGGGTCAGTGGGGAGTCAACACCGGGGAGCTGTTTTTT
CSVGGQWGVNTGELFF
>.|.|TRBV6-5|14|TRBJ2-2
TGTGCCAGCAGTACCCGGGGAATTTTGGGGGAGCTGTTTTTT
CASSTRGILGELFF
>.|.|TRBV5-1|15|TRBJ1-3
TGCGCCAGCAGCCAGCAGGTGGGGTCTGGAAACACCATATATTTT
CASSQQVGSGNTIYF
>.|.|TRBV18|13|TRBJ2-7
TGTGCCAGCTCACCGGGACACCTCTACGAGCAGTACTTC
CASSPGHLYEQYF
>.|.|TRBV6-6|14|TRBJ1-2
TGTGCCAGCAGCCAGTTACTGGGCAGCTATGGCTACACCTTC
CASSQLLGSYGYTF
>TRBD2|.|TRBV30|14|TRBJ2-7
TGTGCCTGGAGGGCGGGGGAGCAGTCCTACGAGCAGTACTTC
CAWRAGEQSYEQYF
>TRBD1|.|TRBV6-6|14|TRBJ2-3
TGTGCCAGCAGTATGAGGGGGCGCTTAGATACGCAGTATTTT
CASSMRGRLDTQYF
>.|.|TRBV5-4|15|TRBJ2-3
TGTGCCAGCAGCGCCGCCCCGAAGCGGACCGATACGCAGTATTTT
CASSAAPKRTDTQYF
>.|.|TRBV28|12|TRBJ1-5
TGTGCCAGCAGCCTCATAGGTCAGCCCCAGCATTTT
CASSLIGQPQHF
>.|.|TRBV19|15|TRBJ1-4
TGTGCCAGTAGTATGGGACTGGGCGGCAGTGAAAAACTGTTTTTT
CASSMGLGGSEKLFF
>TRBD2|once|TRBV19|14|TRBJ2-7
TGTGCCAGTAAGACCTCGGGGGGAATCGGCGAGCAGTACTTC
CASKTSGGIGEQYF
>TRBD1|.|TRBV7-9|15|TRBJ1-5
TGTGCCAGCAGCTTAGGGGACAGGGTAGGACAGCCCCAGCATTTT
CASSLGDRVGQPQHF